This entry lists 27 T cell receptor beta chains sequenced from one sample in a study of shared clonotypes between healthy human individuals. Clones were read by immunoSEQ multiplex PCR, and TCRdb kept only the in-frame ones, dropping some. The data contain around 980,000 clones, about 80% of them singletons. Sequences were obtained from memory CD4+ T cells from PBMCs. Specified subset: CD45RA-negative fraction. The receptors were sampled from a man in his late teens or twenties in good health. Some clones in this sample may be carry-over from other donors' samples.

This sequence joins TRBV19 and TRBJ1-5; 8 bases line up with TRBD1. The germline V gene encodes CDR1 LNHDA and CDR2 SQIVND (reference sequence). CDR3 size: 18 residues. J lost 0 bases, V lost 3 bases, and 10 bases had no gene match. CDR3 sequence (DNA): TGTGCCAGTAGTATCAGGGACAGGTCATTTTATAGCAATCAGCCCCAGCATTTT. Its protein product is CASSIRDRSFYSNQPQHF.

This sequence joins TRBV7-9 and TRBJ2-7, with D possibly matching TRBD2 (6 bases). Between the trimmed V and J ends, which lost 5 bases and 4 bases, there was a span of 15 bases. In germline, CDR1 is SEHNR, CDR2 FQNEAQ (reference sequence). The CDR3 runs to 14 residues. CDR3: CASSPTGGKYEQYF. The DNA of the CDR3 is TGTGCCAGCAGCCCCACTGGGGGGAAGTACGAGCAGTACTTC.

V is TRBV5-6 and J is TRBJ1-1; a weak D match, TRBD1 (6 bases). The CDR3 has 13 amino acids. The V end was cut by 4 bases, the J end by 6 bases, with 13 bases between. CDR1 is SGHDT and CDR2 is YYEEEE in the germline V gene. CDR3 amino acids: CASSTDSSAEAFF. CDR3 in DNA: TGTGCCAGCAGCACGGACAGTTCGGCTGAAGCTTTCTTT.

A remark on this clone: This sample also contains other DNA sequences that code for the same CDR3. The chain combines TRBV28 with TRBJ2-2; no reliable D call. Trimming took off 6 bases at V and 3 bases at J, with 5 bases between the two ends. The CDR3 length is 12 residues. CDR1 is MDHEN, CDR2 SYDVKM, per germline. The CDR3 region has the DNA TGTGCCAGCAGGCTCTACACCGGGGAGCTGTTTTTT. Amino acids: CASRLYTGELFF.

This clone was picked up a small number of times. The chain uses TRBV14 and TRBJ1-1; TRBD1 is a possible D gene (5 bases). This CDR3 has 16 residues. From germline, CDR1 is SGHDN and CDR2 FVKESK. The germline V and J ends were trimmed by 4 bases and 4 bases, with 19 bases remaining between them. The CDR3 is CASSLTRGLGGTEAFF. CDR3 coding DNA: TGTGCCAGCAGCCTAACGAGGGGCCTGGGGGGCACTGAAGCTTTCTTT.

The rearrangement uses TRBV19 and TRBJ1-2, with 9 bases that match TRBD1. With V trimmed by 2 bases and J by 7 bases, 11 bases remained unmatched. Per germline, CDR1 LNHDA and CDR2 SQIVND (reference sequence). This CDR3 comprises 16 residues. The DNA for the CDR3 is TGTGCCAGTAGTATACCTACTCCGGGACAGGGATTTGGCTACACCTTC. Protein: CASSIPTPGQGFGYTF.

The chain joins TRBV9 to TRBJ1-2, with 9 bases fitting TRBD1. The trim removed 3 bases at V and 6 bases at J, leaving 3 bases unmatched. CDR3 length: 13 residues. The V gene's germline CDR1 is SGDLS and CDR2 YYNGEE. The CDR3 coding sequence is TGTGCCAGCAGCGCCCGGGACAGGGATGGCTACACCTTC. It specifies CASSARDRDGYTF.

The chain has TRBV9 and TRBJ2-7; 7 bases map to TRBD1. Germline lookup yields CDR1 SGDLS and CDR2 YYNGEE. V trimming: 4 bases; J trimming: 5 bases; junction bases outside the gene matches: 6. This CDR3 has 13 residues. The CDR3 DNA follows: TGTGCCAGCAGCCAGACAGGGCGGGACGAGCAGTACTTC. It codes for CASSQTGRDEQYF.

This CDR3 is CASSGMSGRADNEQFF. The CDR3 DNA reads as TGTGCCAGCAGCGGCATGAGCGGGAGGGCCGACAATGAGCAGTTCTTC. V and J are TRBV7-8 and TRBJ2-1, with 10 bases lining up with TRBD2. The germline V gene encodes CDR1 SGHVS and CDR2 FQNEAQ. CDR3 length equals 16 residues. The V and J ends lost 5 bases and 5 bases, in that order; junction bases with no gene match: 9. The full variable domain, with the rest looked up from reference TRBV7-8 and TRBJ2-1, is GAGVSQSPRYKVAKRGQDVALRCDPISGHVSLFWYQQALGQGPEFLTYFQNEAQLDKSGLPSDRFFAERPEGSVSTLKIQRTQQEDSAVYLCASSGMSGRADNEQFFGPGTRLTVL.

The chain recombines TRBV5-1 with TRBJ2-3; tentatively, D is TRBD2 (6 bases). This CDR3 region has 15 residues. Germline values: CDR1 SGHRS, CDR2 YFSETQ. Trimming took off 4 bases at V and 4 bases at J, with 16 bases between the two ends. This CDR3 is CASSKERVGADTQYF. DNA for the CDR3: TGCGCCAGCAGCAAAGAGCGGGTCGGAGCAGATACGCAGTATTTT.

This clone was counted only a few times. The chain links TRBV28 to TRBJ2-7, with D tentatively TRBD1 or TRBD2 (5 bases each). The CDR3 has 15 amino acids. Trimming pared 5 bases from V and 6 bases from J, leaving 20 bases between. Looked up from germline, CDR1 is MDHEN and CDR2 is SYDVKM. The CDR3 is CASSLARLRVGEQYF. In DNA, the CDR3 is TGTGCCAGCAGTCTAGCAAGACTCAGGGTGGGCGAGCAGTACTTC.

The chain combines TRBV15 with TRBJ1-5, with TRBD1 identical over 9 bases. In germline, CDR1 is LNHNV, CDR2 YYDKDF (reference sequence). This CDR3 is 16 amino acids long. V trimming: 1 base; J trimming: 6 bases; junction bases outside the gene matches: 7. The chain's CDR3 is CATSRGSQGAGQPQHF. For the CDR3, the DNA is TGTGCCACCAGCAGAGGTTCACAGGGGGCTGGTCAGCCCCAGCATTTT.

In regard to this clone: A far more abundant clone sits one base away, making this likely a read error. The chain links TRBV10-3 to TRBJ1-1, with 7 positions matching TRBD1. The CDR3 has 13 amino acids. Germline CDR1 ENHRY, CDR2 SYGVKD. Germline trimming cut 8 bases from V and 7 bases from J; bases unmatched to any gene: 10. The CDR3 loop is CAISRGGGGEAFF. The CDR3 region has the DNA TGTGCCATCTCGCGAGGGGGCGGGGGTGAAGCTTTCTTT.

The chain couples TRBV6-6 to TRBJ1-5; 7 bases are shared with TRBD1. CDR1 is MNHNY and CDR2 is SVGAGI in the germline V gene (reference sequence). V shed 2 bases, J shed 6 bases, and the junction held 7 bases outside the gene matches. This CDR3 has 15 amino acids. This CDR3 reads CASSYQGVSAQPQHF. The CDR3 nucleotides read TGTGCCAGCAGTTACCAGGGGGTATCGGCTCAGCCCCAGCATTTT.

There are many counts of this clone. This chain joins TRBV2 and TRBJ2-1; 13 bases fit TRBD2. The trim removed 5 bases at V and 6 bases at J, leaving 1 base unmatched. Germline V gives CDR1 SNHLY, CDR2 FYNNEI. This CDR3 comprises 14 residues. CDR3 coding DNA: TGTGCCAGCAGTACTAGCGGGAGGGGCAATGAGCAGTTCTTC. The encoded protein is CASSTSGRGNEQFF.

This chain joins TRBV18 and TRBJ2-7, with D uncertain. Germline loops: CDR1 KGHSH, CDR2 LQKENI. V was pared by 6 bases and J by 2 bases, with 14 bases between. CDR3 length: 14 amino acids. The CDR3 DNA sequence: TGTGCCAGCTCCCCATTGGACGGAACCTACGAGCAGTACTTC. As protein: CASSPLDGTYEQYF.

This chain joins TRBV4-2 and TRBJ2-2; 11 positions match TRBD2. CDR1 and CDR2 from the germline V gene are LGHNA and YNFKEQ. V lost 1 base to trimming and J lost 7 bases; unmatched junction nucleotides: 8. This CDR3 has 17 amino acids. CDR3 sequence (DNA): TGTGCCAGCAGCCAAGGTCTAACTAGCGGGAGTCACGGGGAGCTGTTTTTT. Translating gives CASSQGLTSGSHGELFF.

The J gene is TRBJ2-1, the V gene TRBV4-2, with 8 bases that match TRBD2. CDR3 length: 18 amino acids. Losses at the gene ends were 1 base for V and 5 bases for J; bases not matched to a gene: 13. The germline V gene encodes CDR1 LGHNA and CDR2 YNFKEQ. CDR3 nucleotide sequence: TGTGCCAGCAGCCAAGTTTCATTTGCGGGGGGAGCCCACAATGAGCAGTTCTTC. The encoded protein is CASSQVSFAGGAHNEQFF.

The chain uses TRBV7-2 and TRBJ1-5; no clear D. The V end lost 1 base, the J end lost 4 bases, and 11 bases lay between the germline ends. Germline loops: CDR1 SGHTA, CDR2 FQGNSA. CDR3 length: 15 amino acids. As DNA, the CDR3 is TGTGCCAGCAGCTTAGATGGCGGAACAAATCAGCCCCAGCATTTT. Amino acid sequence: CASSLDGGTNQPQHF.

This chain links TRBV6-5 with TRBJ2-7; D gene uncertain. The CDR3 has 14 amino acids. The V and J ends lost 0 bases and 4 bases respectively, with 10 bases between them. Germline V gene lookup returns CDR1 MNHEY and CDR2 SVGAGI. CDR3 nucleotide sequence: TGTGCCAGCAGTTACTCGATATCCTATTACGAGCAGTACTTC. It codes for CASSYSISYYEQYF.

The table lists this clone with a count of one. This chain joins TRBV27 and TRBJ2-7; possibly TRBD1 or TRBD2 for D (5 bases each). Germline CDR1 and CDR2: MNHEY and SMNVEV (reference sequence). V gave up 7 bases and J gave up 5 bases, with 18 bases separating them. The length of the CDR3 is 14 residues. CDR3 nucleotides: TGTGCCAGCATGAGGGGCGCGTGGGGAAACGAGCAGTACTTC. Translating it yields CASMRGAWGNEQYF.

The table lists this clone with a few counts. The V and J genes are TRBV9 and TRBJ1-5; 10 bases match TRBD1. The V and J ends lost 4 bases and 3 bases, in that order; junction bases with no gene match: 4. Germline CDR1 is SGDLS and CDR2 is YYNGEE. The CDR3 runs 15 residues. The CDR3 sequence is CASSQTGGVNQPQHF. The CDR3 bases are TGTGCCAGCAGCCAGACAGGGGGCGTCAATCAGCCCCAGCATTTT. The full variable domain, its missing parts supplied by reference TRBV9 and TRBJ1-5, is DSGVTQTPKHLITATGQRVTLRCSPRSGDLSVYWYQQSLDQGLQFLIQYYNGEERAKGNILERFSAQQFPDLHSELNLSSLELGDSALYFCASSQTGGVNQPQHFGDGTRLSIL.

The CDR3 is CASSTNRGARDEQYF. CDR3 bases: TGTGCCAGCAGCACCAACAGGGGGGCCCGGGACGAGCAGTACTTC. This sequence joins TRBV5-4 and TRBJ2-7; 8 bases line up with TRBD1. This CDR3 region has 15 residues. The germline gives CDR1 SGHNT, CDR2 YYREEE (reference sequence). Trimming took 4 bases from V and 5 from J; bases not matched to a gene: 11.

J is TRBJ2-1 and V is TRBV11-2; 7 bases map to TRBD2. The CDR3 sequence is 16 residues long. Trimming at V came to 5 bases and at J to 0 bases, leaving 7 bases not matched to a gene. Germline CDR1 SGHAT, CDR2 FQNNGV. The chain's CDR3 is CASSASTGGSYNEQFF. The CDR3 DNA sequence: TGTGCCAGCAGCGCCTCTACGGGGGGCTCCTACAATGAGCAGTTCTTC.

Comments on this clone: This sample also contains other DNA sequences that code for the same CDR3. The chain employs TRBV7-2 and TRBJ2-3; TRBD2 aligns across 12 bases. Unmatched junction bases numbered 2, after V lost 4 bases and J lost 0 bases. Germline lookup yields CDR1 SGHTA and CDR2 FQGNSA. The length of the CDR3 is 16 residues. The CDR3 coding sequence is TGTGCCAGCAGCTCCGGGACTAGCGGGAGCACAGATACGCAGTATTTT. Its protein product is CASSSGTSGSTDTQYF.

The chain joins TRBV10-3 to TRBJ1-1; D not certain. The length of the CDR3 is 13 residues. The V and J ends lost 7 bases and 7 bases respectively, with 16 bases between them. Germline CDR1 reads ENHRY; CDR2 reads SYGVKD. In DNA, the CDR3 is TGTGCCATCAAGGTCCAGCCAGAATATGAAGCTTTCTTT. It codes for CAIKVQPEYEAFF.

This chain uses TRBV9 with TRBJ1-3, with a weak D call TRBD1 (5 bases). CDR1 SGDLS and CDR2 YYNGEE come from the germline V gene. V was clipped by 10 bases and J by 0 bases, with 14 bases between them. The CDR3 covers 14 residues. Here the CDR3 reads CAGSGPSSGNTIYF. The CDR3 DNA sequence: TGTGCCGGATCGGGACCCAGCTCTGGAAACACCATATATTTT.